This TCR beta chain appears in the sequencing data of a study of blood T cell repertoires in COVID-19. Study-level background: Sources were T cells, B-cell-depleted T cells, or PBMCs; the material itself was cDNA or gDNA.

Germline-derived CDR1 and CDR2 are MRHNA and SNTAGT. This CDR3 region has 15 residues. The germline V and J ends were trimmed by 2 bases and 5 bases, with 13 bases remaining between them. As processed by the authors: Reference gene primer amplification yielded estimated nucleated cell counts. Profiling relied on immunoSEQ multiplex PCR, and the TCRdb table lists in-frame clones only, not all of them. The DNA was the basis for D and trimming; V, J and clone size are from that table. The data contain under 150,000 clones, 77% of them singletons. This sequence joins TRBV6-4 and TRBJ1-5; TRBD1 might be the D (6 bases). Sequenced sample: peripheral blood. The sequence came from a woman in her fifties or sixties with active or convalescent COVID-19. CDR3 sequence: CASSDHGQGHQPQHF. The CDR3 DNA reads TGTGCCAGCAGTGACCATGGTCAGGGGCATCAGCCCCAGCATTTT.